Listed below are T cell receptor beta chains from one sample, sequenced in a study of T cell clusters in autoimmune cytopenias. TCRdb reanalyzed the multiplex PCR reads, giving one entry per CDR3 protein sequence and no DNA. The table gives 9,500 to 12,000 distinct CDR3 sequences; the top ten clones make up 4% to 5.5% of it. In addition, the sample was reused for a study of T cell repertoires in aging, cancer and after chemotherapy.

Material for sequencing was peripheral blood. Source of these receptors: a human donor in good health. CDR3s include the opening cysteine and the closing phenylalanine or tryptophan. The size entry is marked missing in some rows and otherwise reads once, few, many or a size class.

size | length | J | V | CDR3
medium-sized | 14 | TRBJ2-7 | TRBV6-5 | CASSQTGGRNEQYF
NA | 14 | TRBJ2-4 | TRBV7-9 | CASSLAEGLGIQYF
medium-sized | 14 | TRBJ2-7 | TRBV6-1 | CASMRIGVSYEQYF
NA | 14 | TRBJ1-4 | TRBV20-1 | CSAGGGTENEKLFF
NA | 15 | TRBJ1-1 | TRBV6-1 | CASSVGARLNTEAFF
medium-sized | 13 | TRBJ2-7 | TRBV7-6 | CASSPSNFDEQYF
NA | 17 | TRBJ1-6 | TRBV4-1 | CASSQAKDRGYNSPLHF
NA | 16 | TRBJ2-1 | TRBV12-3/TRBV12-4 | CASSLIAGGPYNEQFF
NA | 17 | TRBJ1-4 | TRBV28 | CASSRLDSRSTNEKLFF
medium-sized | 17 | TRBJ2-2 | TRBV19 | CASSIPGGGPNTGELFF
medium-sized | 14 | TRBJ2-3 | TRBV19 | CASSGSGGPDTQYF
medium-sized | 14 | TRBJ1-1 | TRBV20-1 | CSARGGALSGDAFF
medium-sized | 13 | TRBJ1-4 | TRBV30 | CAWSVLDRAELFF
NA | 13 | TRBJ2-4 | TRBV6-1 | CASSEGDINIQYF
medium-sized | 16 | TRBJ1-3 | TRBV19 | CASSVRRPPSGNTIYF
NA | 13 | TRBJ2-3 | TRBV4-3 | CASSLDRSDTQYF
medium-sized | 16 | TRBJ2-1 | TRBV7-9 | CASSLGSGGADNEQFF
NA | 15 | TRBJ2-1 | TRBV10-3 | CAISDRLAKSDEQFF
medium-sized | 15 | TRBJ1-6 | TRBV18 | CASRDGGTYNSPLHF
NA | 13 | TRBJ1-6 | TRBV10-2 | CASSENRQEPLHF
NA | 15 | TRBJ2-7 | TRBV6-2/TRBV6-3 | CASRKTSGGNYEQYF
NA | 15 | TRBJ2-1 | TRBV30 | CAWKPLAGFDNEQFF
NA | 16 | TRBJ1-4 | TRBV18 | CASSTGGSSTNEKLFF
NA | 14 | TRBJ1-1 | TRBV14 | CASSQVGRLAEAFF
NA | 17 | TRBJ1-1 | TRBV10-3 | CAISGSHGTALNTEAFF
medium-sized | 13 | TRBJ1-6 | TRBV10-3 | CAIRITENSPLHF
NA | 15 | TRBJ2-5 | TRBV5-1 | CASSLGGGTEETQYF
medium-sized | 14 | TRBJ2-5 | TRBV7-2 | CASSSGTRESAQYF
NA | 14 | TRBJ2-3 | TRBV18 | CASSPGQGTDTQYF
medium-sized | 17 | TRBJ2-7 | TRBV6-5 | CASSYGGQGWVGYEQYF
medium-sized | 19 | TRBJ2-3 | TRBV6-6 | CASSTTYGSRDRRTDTQYF
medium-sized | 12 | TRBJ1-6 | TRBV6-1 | CASRTGNSPLHF
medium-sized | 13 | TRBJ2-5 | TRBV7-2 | CASSTTGAETQYF
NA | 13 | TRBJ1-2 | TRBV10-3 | CAISESGDRGYTF
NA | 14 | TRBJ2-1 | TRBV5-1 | CASSLFLADNEQFF
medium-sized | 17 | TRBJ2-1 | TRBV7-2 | CASSQTIAGLSYNEQFF
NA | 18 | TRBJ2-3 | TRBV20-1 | CSARWAWSGDLGTDTQYF
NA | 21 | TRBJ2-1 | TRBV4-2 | CASSQDRVTSGIPSSYNEQFF
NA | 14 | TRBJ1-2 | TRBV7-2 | CASSLLTENYGYTF
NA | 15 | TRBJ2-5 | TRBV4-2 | CASSQNPGLQETQYF
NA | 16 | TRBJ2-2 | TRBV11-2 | CASRQLPHANTGELFF
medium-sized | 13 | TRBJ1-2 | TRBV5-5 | CASSLGQNYGYTF
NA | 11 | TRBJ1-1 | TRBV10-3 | CATRENTEAFF
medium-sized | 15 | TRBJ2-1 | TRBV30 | CAWSVGLAGFSEQFF
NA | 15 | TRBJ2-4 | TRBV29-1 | CSVERVPPALNIQYF
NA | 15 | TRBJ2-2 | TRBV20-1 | CSARDSGTGTGELFF
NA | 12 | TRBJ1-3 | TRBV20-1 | CGGGVTGNTIYF
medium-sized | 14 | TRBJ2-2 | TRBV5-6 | CASAGDMGTGELFF
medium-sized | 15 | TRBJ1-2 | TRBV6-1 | CASRAGQGGNYGYTF
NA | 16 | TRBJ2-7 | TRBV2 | CASVLPTSGGLYEQYF
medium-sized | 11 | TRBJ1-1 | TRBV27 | CATRTGRVAFF
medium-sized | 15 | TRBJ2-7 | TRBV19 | CASSPGQGVAYEQYF
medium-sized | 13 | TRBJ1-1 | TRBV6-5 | CASSYRESTEAFF
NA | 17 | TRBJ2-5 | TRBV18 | CASSPPLASGSVETQYF
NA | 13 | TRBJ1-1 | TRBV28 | CASSLSAGGSAFF
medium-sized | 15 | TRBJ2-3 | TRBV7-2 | CASSYSGGAADTQYF
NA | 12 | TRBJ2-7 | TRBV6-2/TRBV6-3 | CASSYSIHEQYF
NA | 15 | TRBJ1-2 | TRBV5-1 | CASSLALFGQTGYTF
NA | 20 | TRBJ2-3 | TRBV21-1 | CASSTSGGPGCDLYTDTQYF
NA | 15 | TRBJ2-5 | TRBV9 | CASSKGASYEETQYF